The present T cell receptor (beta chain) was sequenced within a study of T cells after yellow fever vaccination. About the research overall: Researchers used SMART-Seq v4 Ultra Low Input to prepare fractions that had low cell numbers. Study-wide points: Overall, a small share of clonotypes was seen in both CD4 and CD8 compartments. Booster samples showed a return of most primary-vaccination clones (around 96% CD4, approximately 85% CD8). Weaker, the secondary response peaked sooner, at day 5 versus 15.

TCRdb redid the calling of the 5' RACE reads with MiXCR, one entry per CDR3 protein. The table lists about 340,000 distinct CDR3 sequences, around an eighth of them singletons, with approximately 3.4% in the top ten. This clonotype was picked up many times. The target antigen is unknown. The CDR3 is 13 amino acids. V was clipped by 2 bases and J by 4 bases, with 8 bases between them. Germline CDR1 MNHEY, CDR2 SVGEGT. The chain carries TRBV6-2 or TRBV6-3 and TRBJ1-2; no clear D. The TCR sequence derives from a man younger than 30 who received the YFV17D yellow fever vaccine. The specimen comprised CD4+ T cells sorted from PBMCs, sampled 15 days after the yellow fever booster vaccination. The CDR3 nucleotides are TGTGCCAGCAGTTACACCGGACCCTATGGCTACACCTTC. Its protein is CASSYTGPYGYTF.